This entry features one T cell receptor (beta chain) sequence. Trimming pared 5 bases from V and 4 bases from J, leaving 14 bases between. The V gene's germline CDR1 is MDHEN and CDR2 SYDVKM. The CDR3 is 15 residues long. The data originate from a study of blood T cell repertoires in COVID-19. At the level of the study: Sites across the United States, Italy and Spain contributed samples from acute and convalescent COVID-19.

Seattle-derived patients entered the study during active infection and were followed longitudinally. Data came from immunoSEQ multiplex PCR; TCRdb stores just in-frame clones and leaves some out. Altogether roughly 570,000 clones are present, roughly nine tenths being singletons, with the ten largest covering roughly 8%. Sequencing was carried out using peripheral blood. V and J are TRBV28 and TRBJ1-4, with D maybe TRBD1 (6 bases). This TCR derives from a woman aged 45 to 65 with COVID-19, enrolled during active disease. The CDR3 DNA follows: TGTGCCAGCAGTCTCGCTGGACAGAGTAATGAAAAACTGTTTTTT. As protein: CASSLAGQSNEKLFF.